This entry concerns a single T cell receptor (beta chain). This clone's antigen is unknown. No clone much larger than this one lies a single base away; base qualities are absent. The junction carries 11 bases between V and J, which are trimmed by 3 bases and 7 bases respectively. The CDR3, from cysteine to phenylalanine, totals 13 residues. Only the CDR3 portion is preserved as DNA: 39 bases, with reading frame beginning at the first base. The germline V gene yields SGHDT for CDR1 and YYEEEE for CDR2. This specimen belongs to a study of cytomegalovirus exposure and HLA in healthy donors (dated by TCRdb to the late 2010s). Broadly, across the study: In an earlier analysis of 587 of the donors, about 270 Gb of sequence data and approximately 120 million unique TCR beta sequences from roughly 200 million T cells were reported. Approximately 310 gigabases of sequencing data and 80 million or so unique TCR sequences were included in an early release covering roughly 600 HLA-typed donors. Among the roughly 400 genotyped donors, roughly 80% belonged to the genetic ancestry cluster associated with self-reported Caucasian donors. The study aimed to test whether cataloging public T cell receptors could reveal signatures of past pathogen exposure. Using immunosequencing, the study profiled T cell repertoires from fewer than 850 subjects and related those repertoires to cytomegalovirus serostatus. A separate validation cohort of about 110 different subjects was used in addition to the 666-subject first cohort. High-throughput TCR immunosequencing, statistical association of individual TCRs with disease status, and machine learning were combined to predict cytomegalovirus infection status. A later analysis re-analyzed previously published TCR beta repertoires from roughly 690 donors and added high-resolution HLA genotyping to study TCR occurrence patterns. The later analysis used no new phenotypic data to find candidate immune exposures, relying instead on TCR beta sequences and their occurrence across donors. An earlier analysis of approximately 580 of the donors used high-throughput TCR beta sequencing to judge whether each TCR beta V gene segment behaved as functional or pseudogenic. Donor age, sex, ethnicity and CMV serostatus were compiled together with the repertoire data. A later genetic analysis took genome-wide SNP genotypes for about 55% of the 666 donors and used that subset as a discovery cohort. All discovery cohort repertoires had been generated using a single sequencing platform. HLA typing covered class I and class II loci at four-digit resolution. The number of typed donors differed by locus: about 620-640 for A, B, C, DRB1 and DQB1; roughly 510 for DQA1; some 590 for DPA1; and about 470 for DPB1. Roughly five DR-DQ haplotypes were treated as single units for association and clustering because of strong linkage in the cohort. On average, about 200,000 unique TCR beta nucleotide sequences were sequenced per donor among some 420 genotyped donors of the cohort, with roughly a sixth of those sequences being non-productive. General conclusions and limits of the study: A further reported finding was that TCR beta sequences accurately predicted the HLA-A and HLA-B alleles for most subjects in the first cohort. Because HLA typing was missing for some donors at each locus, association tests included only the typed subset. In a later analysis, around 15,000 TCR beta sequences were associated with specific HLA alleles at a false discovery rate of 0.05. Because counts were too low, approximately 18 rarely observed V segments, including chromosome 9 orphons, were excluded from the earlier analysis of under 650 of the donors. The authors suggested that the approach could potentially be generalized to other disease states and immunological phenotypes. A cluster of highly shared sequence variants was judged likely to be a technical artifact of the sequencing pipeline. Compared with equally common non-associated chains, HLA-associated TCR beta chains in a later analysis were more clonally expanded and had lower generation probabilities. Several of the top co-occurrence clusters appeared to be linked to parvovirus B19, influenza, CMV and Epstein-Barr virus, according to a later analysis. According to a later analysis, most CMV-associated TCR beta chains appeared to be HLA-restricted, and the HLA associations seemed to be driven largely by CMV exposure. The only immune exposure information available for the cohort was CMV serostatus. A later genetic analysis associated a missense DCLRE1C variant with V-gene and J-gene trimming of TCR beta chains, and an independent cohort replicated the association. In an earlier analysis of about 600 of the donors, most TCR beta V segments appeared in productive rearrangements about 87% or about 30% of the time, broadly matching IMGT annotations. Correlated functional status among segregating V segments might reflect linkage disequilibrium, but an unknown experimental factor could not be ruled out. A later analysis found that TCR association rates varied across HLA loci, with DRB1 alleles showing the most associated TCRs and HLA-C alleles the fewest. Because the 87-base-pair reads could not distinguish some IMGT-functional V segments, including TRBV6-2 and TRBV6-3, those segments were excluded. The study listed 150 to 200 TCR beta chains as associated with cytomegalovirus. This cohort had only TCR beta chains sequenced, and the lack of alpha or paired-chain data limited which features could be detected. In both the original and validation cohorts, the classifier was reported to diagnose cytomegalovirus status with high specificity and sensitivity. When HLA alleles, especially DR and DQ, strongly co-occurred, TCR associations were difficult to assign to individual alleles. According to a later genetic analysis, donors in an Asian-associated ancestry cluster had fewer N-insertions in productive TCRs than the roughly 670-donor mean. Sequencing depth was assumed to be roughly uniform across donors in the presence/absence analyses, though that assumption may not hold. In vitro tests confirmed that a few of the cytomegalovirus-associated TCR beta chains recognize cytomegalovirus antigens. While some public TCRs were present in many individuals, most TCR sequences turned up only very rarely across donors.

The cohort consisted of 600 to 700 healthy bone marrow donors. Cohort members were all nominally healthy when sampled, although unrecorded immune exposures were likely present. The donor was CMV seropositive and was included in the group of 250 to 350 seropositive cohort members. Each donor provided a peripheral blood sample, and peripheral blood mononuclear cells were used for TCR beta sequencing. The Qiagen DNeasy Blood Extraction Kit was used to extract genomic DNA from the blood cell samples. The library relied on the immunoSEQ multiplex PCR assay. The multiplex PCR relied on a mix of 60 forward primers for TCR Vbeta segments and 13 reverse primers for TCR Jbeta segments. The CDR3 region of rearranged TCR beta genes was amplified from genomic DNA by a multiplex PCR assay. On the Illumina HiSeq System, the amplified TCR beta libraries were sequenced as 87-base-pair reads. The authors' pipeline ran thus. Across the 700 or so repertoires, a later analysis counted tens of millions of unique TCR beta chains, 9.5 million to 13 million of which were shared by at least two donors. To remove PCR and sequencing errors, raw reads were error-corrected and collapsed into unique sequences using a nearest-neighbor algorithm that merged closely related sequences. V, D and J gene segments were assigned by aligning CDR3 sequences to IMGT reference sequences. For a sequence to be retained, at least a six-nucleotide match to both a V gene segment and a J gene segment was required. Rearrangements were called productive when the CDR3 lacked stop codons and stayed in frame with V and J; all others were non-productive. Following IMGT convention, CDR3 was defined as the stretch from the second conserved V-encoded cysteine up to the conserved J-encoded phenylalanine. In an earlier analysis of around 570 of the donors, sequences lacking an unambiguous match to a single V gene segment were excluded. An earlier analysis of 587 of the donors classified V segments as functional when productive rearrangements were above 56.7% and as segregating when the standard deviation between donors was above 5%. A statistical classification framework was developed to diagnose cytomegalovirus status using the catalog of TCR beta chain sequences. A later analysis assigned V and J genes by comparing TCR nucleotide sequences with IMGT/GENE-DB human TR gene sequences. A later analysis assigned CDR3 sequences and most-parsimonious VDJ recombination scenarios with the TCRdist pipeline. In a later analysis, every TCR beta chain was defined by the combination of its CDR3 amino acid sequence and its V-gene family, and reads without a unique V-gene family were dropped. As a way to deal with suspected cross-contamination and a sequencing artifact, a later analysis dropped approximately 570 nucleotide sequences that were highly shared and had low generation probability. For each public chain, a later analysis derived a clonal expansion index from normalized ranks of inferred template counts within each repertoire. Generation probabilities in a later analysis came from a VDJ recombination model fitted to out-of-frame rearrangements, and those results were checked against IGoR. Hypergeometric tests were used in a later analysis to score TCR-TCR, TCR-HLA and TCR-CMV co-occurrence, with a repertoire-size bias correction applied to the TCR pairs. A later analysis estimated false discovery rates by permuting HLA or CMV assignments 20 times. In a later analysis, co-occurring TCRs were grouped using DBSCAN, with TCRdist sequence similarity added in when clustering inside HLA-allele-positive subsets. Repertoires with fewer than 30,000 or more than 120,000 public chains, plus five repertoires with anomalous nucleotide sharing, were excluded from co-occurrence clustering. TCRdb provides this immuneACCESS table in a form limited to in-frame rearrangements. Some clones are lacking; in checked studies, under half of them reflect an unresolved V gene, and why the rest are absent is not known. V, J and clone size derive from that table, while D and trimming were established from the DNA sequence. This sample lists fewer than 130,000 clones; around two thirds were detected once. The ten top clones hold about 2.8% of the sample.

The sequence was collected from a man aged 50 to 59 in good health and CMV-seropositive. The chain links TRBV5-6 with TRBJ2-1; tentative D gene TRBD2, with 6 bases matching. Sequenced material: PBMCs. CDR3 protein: CASSSAAGNEQFF. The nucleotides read TGTGCCAGCAGCTCGGCCGCGGGGAATGAGCAGTTCTTC.